This T cell receptor beta chain was sequenced in a study of blood T cell repertoires in COVID-19 (dated by TCRdb to 2020 to 2022). Regarding the research as a whole: Samples covering the acute and convalescent phases of COVID-19 were provided by collaborators in the United States, Italy and Spain. The material from the prospective study consisted of cDNA or gDNA derived from T cells, B-cell-depleted T cells, or PBMCs. The dataset comprised deeply sampled blood TCRbeta repertoires from subjects exposed to, actively infected with, or recovered from COVID-19. The repertoires were made available in a free public database intended to serve as a resource for research on the immune response to SARS-CoV-2. The samples were drawn from the first 160 participants of the ongoing ImmuneRACE study and from 1,254 subjects provided by 6 global collaborators. Sample metadata almost always included a de-identified subject ID, COVID-19 status, age in years and sex. Where available, HLA class I and class II types were taken from metadata supplied by the sample provider and were not determined by assay-based typing.

In regard to this clone: Its cognate antigen has yet to be identified. No base qualities exist here, and no much larger clone lies one base off it.

On the study overall, not on this receptor specifically: How much clinical and demographic metadata was included differed by source and by participant, and the metadata was provided uncurated.

Each collaborating institution followed its own protocols to collect whole blood in K2EDTA tubes. For TCRbeta analysis, collaborator samples were shipped as frozen whole blood, as isolated PBMCs, or as DNA extracted from either sample type. TCRbeta CDR3 regions were amplified from genomic DNA by means of the immunoSEQ Assay, a bias-controlled multiplex PCR. Processing in the source paper ran as follows. Nucleated cell counts per sample were estimated from amplification of reference gene primers within the assay. Sequence reads were collapsed and filtered to measure the absolute abundance of every unique TCRbeta CDR3 rearrangement. Productive Simpson clonality was computed per sample as the square root of Simpson's diversity index over productive rearrangements. TCRdb took this table from immuneACCESS and kept in-frame rearrangements with V and J called. Such tables lack part of the clones; where checked against another copy, unresolved V genes explain under half of the gap, and the rest is unexplained. V and J calls and clone size are given by that table; D and trimming were obtained from the DNA. In this sample the table shows tens of thousands of clones, roughly 87% of which occur a single time. The ten largest clones capture less than 9.5% of the sample.

The sequence came from a human donor in a cohort sampled during active COVID-19. The sequenced material came from peripheral blood.

The nucleotide sequence reads as follows: TGTGCCAGCAGCTTGGACCTAGCGGGGACTAGCACAGATACGCAGTATTTT. This codes for CASSLDLAGTSTDTQYF. Rearrangement joined TRBV5-4 to TRBJ2-3; the junction holds 9 bases that match TRBD2. In the germline V gene (reference sequence), CDR1 corresponds to SGHNT and CDR2 to YYREEE. Trimmed from V: 0 bases; trimmed from J: 0 bases; junction bases lacking a gene match: 5. The CDR3 sequence holds 17 residues, the cysteine and phenylalanine included. Just CDR3 DNA is preserved here, 51 bases in frame from base 1.